The clone carrying this T cell receptor (beta chain) occurred a few times. The protocol was immunoSEQ multiplex PCR, while the TCRdb copy is restricted to in-frame clones and leaves out a portion. The repertoire has tens of thousands of clones, approximately 86% of them found once; the top ten carry roughly 3.4%. CDR1 SEHNR and CDR2 FQNEAQ come from the germline V gene (reference sequence). The CDR3 runs 14 residues. The V end was cut by 2 bases, the J end by 7 bases, with 12 bases between. These data come from a study of blood T cell repertoires in COVID-19. The chain uses TRBV7-9 and TRBJ1-3, with a possible D match to TRBD1 (5 bases). This clonotype was obtained from a man aged 40-49 years with COVID-19, enrolled during active disease. Sequences were obtained from peripheral blood. The CDR3: CASSLQAGGNTIYF. CDR3 in DNA: TGTGCCAGCAGCTTACAGGCGGGGGGGAACACCATATATTTT.